The rows below give T cell receptor beta chains drawn from one sample of a study of identical twins. MiXCR was run by TCRdb on the 5' RACE reads, yielding one entry per CDR3 protein. The sample lists about 700,000 distinct CDR3 sequences; less than 7% were seen once. Sequencing was carried out using naive T cells sorted from blood. The receptors derive from a man in his late teens or twenties in good health. Each CDR3 is given with its conserved first and last residue. The D gene is left open where the match is weak. Only some rows state a clone size, as once, few, many or a class for expanded clones.

d_call j_call clone_size v_call cdr3_length cdr3_nt cdr3_aa
TRBD1 TRBJ2-1 many TRBV29-1 14 TGCAGCGTCGGCCACAGGGGGATCTACAATGAGCAGTTCTTC CSVGHRGIYNEQFF
- TRBJ2-7 many TRBV20-1 14 TGCAGTGCTAGAGGGTGGTCCTCCGGGCACGAGCAGTACTTC CSARGWSSGHEQYF
- TRBJ1-2 many TRBV5-1 12 TGCGCCAGCAGCTTGGCCGATCATGGCTACACCTTC CASSLADHGYTF
- TRBJ1-2 many TRBV12-3/TRBV12-4 14 TGTGCCAGCGGTCCTGGGGGCCCCAACTATGGCTACACCTTC CASGPGGPNYGYTF
- TRBJ2-5 - TRBV7-2 17 TGTGCCAGCAGCGCGACCGGGAGGGGGCGGTTGCAAGAGACCCAGTACTTC CASSATGRGRLQETQYF
- TRBJ1-1 many TRBV27 14 TGTGCCAGCAGTTTACTAGGTAGTAACACTGAAGCTTTCTTT CASSLLGSNTEAFF
TRBD2 TRBJ2-3 many TRBV20-1 15 TGCAGTGCTAGAGTTCCTAGCGGGAGGGCGAATACGCAGTATTTT CSARVPSGRANTQYF
- TRBJ1-1 - TRBV7-9 14 TGTGCCAGCAGCTTATACGGGGAGGGAACTGAAGCTTTCTTT CASSLYGEGTEAFF
- TRBJ1-5 many TRBV6-5 13 TGTGCCAGCACTTTCGCGGGCAATCAGCCCCAGCATTTT CASTFAGNQPQHF
- TRBJ1-5 many TRBV2 14 TGTGCCAGCAGGGCCCCGGGCCTGTATCAGCCCCAGCATTTT CASRAPGLYQPQHF
- TRBJ2-2 many TRBV12-3/TRBV12-4 15 TGTGCCAGCAGACTCGGTGGGGCGAACACCGGGGAGCTGTTTTTT CASRLGGANTGELFF
TRBD1 TRBJ2-3 - TRBV24-1 14 TGTGCCACTGCCGGACAGGGGAGTTCAGATACGCAGTATTTT CATAGQGSSDTQYF
- TRBJ1-6 - TRBV7-9 14 TGTGCCAGCAGCCACGGGGCGGAAAATTCACCCCTCCACTTT CASSHGAENSPLHF
- TRBJ1-4 - TRBV20-1 15 TGCAGTGCTAGAGTCGGGGCAACAACTAATGAAAAACTGTTTTTT CSARVGATTNEKLFF
TRBD1 TRBJ1-5 few TRBV6-2/TRBV6-3 16 TGTGCCAGCAGTCTACAGGGGGCGCGAGGCAATCAGCCCCAGCATTTT CASSLQGARGNQPQHF
- TRBJ1-5 few TRBV3-1 13 TGTGCCAGCAGCCAGTTAGGGGAGATGCCCCAGCATTTT CASSQLGEMPQHF
TRBD2 TRBJ2-1 - TRBV12-3/TRBV12-4 16 TGTGCCAGCAAGGACGGCGGGAGAATCGCCTACAATGAGCAGTTCTTC CASKDGGRIAYNEQFF
TRBD1 TRBJ2-1 many TRBV5-1 15 TGCGCCAGCAGCTTGATTGGGACAGTCTCAAATGAGCAGTTCTTC CASSLIGTVSNEQFF
- TRBJ2-5 - TRBV6-2/TRBV6-3 14 TGTGCCAGCAGGCAGCCTCCGGGACTAGAGACCCAGTACTTC CASRQPPGLETQYF
- TRBJ2-2 many TRBV4-1 16 TGCGCCAGCAGCCAAGATCTGGGGGAAGTTTACGGGGAGCTGTTTTTT CASSQDLGEVYGELFF
TRBD1 TRBJ1-1 many TRBV29-1 16 TGCAGCGTGGGTCCGGGACAGGGGGGACGGGGCACTGAAGCTTTCTTT CSVGPGQGGRGTEAFF
TRBD2 TRBJ2-7 - TRBV4-3 16 TGCGCCAGCAGCCAAGATTTAGCGGGAGGGAACTACGAGCAGTACTTC CASSQDLAGGNYEQYF
- TRBJ2-1 few TRBV7-9 11 TGTGCCAGCAGCACAGCAGTTGAGCAGTTCTTC CASSTAVEQFF
TRBD1 TRBJ2-5 many TRBV7-9 17 TGTGCCAGCAGGGGAACAGGGGGCTTATTCAACCAAGAGACCCAGTACTTC CASRGTGGLFNQETQYF
- TRBJ2-5 - TRBV7-8 13 TGTGCCAGCAGCTTCTTTGGGGAAGAGACCCAGTACTTC CASSFFGEETQYF
TRBD1 TRBJ1-5 many TRBV12-3/TRBV12-4 15 TGTGCCAGCAGCTCGACAGGGGGTCCGGGTCAGCCCCAGCATTTT CASSSTGGPGQPQHF
- TRBJ2-2 few TRBV5-1 13 TGCGCCAGCAGCTTCGAGGGGATCGGGGAGCTGTTTTTT CASSFEGIGELFF
- TRBJ2-1 - TRBV9 16 TGTGCCAGCAATCGGGTTAGGGCCAGCTCCTACAATGAGCAGTTCTTC CASNRVRASSYNEQFF
TRBD1 TRBJ2-7 many TRBV12-3/TRBV12-4 14 TGTGCCAGCAGTGTCCGACAGGGGTCCTACGAGCAGTACTTC CASSVRQGSYEQYF
- TRBJ1-2 - TRBV20-1 12 TGCAGTGCTACCCAGGGAAACTATGGCTACACCTTC CSATQGNYGYTF
- TRBJ1-5 many TRBV12-3/TRBV12-4 15 TGTGCCAGCAGTTATCCGGGCTTCGGAAATCAGCCCCAGCATTTT CASSYPGFGNQPQHF
- TRBJ1-1 many TRBV5-1 14 TGCGCCAGCAGCTTGGCCCCGGGAAACACTGAAGCTTTCTTT CASSLAPGNTEAFF
- TRBJ2-4 many TRBV12-3/TRBV12-4 14 TGTGCCAGCAGTCGGACTCGGACCAGAAACATTCAGTACTTC CASSRTRTRNIQYF
- TRBJ2-2 many TRBV4-2 14 TGTGCCAGCAGCCATTCGATGAGCACCGGGGAGCTGTTTTTT CASSHSMSTGELFF
- TRBJ1-4 many TRBV6-2/TRBV6-3 15 TGTGCCACCCTAGCCCTCTTTGCAACTAATGAAAAACTGTTTTTT CATLALFATNEKLFF
- TRBJ2-3 - TRBV18 15 TGTGCCAGCTCATCGCAGCTAGTCCGCGCAGATACGCAGTATTTT CASSSQLVRADTQYF
- TRBJ2-7 many TRBV29-1 11 TGCAGCGTTAGGCTGTCGGGCGAGCAGTACTTC CSVRLSGEQYF
- TRBJ2-1 many TRBV27 15 TGTGCCAGCAGTTATTGGCCGCTCTCCTACAATGAGCAGTTCTTC CASSYWPLSYNEQFF
- TRBJ2-5 many TRBV20-1 13 TGCAGTGGGCCTATTAGCGGACAAGAGACCCAGTACTTC CSGPISGQETQYF
- TRBJ2-2 - TRBV30 14 TGTGCCTGGAGTCTTGGGTCAAGGGGAATGGAGCTGTTTTTT CAWSLGSRGMELFF
TRBD1 TRBJ2-3 - TRBV29-1 15 TGCAGCGTTGAGGGGACAGGGATCCCCCCAGATACGCAGTATTTT CSVEGTGIPPDTQYF